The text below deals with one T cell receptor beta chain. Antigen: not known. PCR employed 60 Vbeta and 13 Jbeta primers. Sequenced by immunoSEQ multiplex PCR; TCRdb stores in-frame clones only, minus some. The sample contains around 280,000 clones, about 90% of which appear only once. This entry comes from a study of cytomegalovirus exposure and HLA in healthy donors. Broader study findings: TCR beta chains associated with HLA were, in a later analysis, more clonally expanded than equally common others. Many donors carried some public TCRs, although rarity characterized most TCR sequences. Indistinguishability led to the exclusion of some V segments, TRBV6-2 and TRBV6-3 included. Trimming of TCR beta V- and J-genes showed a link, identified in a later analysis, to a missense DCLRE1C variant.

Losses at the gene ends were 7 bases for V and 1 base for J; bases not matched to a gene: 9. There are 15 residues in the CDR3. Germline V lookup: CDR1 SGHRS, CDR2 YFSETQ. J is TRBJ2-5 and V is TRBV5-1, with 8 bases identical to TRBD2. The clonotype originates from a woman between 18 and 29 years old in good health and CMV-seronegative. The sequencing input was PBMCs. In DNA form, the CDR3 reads TGCGCCAGCGCGAGTCTAGCGGGTATCCAAGAGACCCAGTACTTC. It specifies CASASLAGIQETQYF.